This T cell receptor (beta chain) was obtained from a study of cytomegalovirus exposure and HLA in healthy donors. Study-level results: Analysis was carried out at a later point, and it linked a missense DCLRE1C variant to TCR beta V- and J-gene trimming. Later, TCR association rates were found to vary by HLA locus, highest for DRB1 and lowest for HLA-C.

The CDR3 is made up of 15 amino acids. After removal of 5 bases from V and 5 bases from J, the junction contained 10 bases not matched to a gene. Germline V gene data show CDR1 as MNHEY and CDR2 as SMNVEV (reference sequence). As for this clone: Its matching antigen is unknown.

The PCR was carried out with 60 Vbeta primers and 13 Jbeta primers. The protocol was immunoSEQ multiplex PCR, while the TCRdb copy is restricted to in-frame clones and leaves out a portion. This table holds 150,000 to 200,000 clones, less than 80% found once. Sample: PBMCs. The TCR sequence derives from a young man in good health and CMV-seronegative. The chain employs TRBV27 and TRBJ2-5; TRBD2 agrees at 8 bases. The CDR3 DNA reads as TGTGCCAGCAGTCCTTCGGGGGGGGTCCGGGAGACCCAGTACTTC. It yields the protein CASSPSGGVRETQYF.